This paragraph reports one T cell receptor beta chain. Its antigen is not yet known. Base qualities are missing; no much larger clone stands one base away. Library generation was performed with the immunoSEQ multiplex PCR assay. TCRdb's version of the immuneACCESS table is confined to in-frame rearrangements and falls short of the full clone set. An unresolved V gene accounts for under half of the shortfall where checked; the remainder is of unknown origin. The sample table records under 95,000 clones; less than 85% of these occur just once. Clones ranked in the top ten supply about 0.79% of the sample. Between the V and J ends, shortened by 0 bases and 4 bases respectively, the junction contains 20 bases. There are 19 amino acids in the CDR3, from cysteine to phenylalanine inclusive. Here the CDR3 DNA is all that survives: 57 bases in frame from base 1. CDR1 and CDR2 (SGHNT, YYREEE) derive from the germline V gene (reference sequence).

This sample is drawn from a study of radiotherapy plus CTLA-4 blockade in lung cancer (dated by TCRdb to 2016 to 2018). At the level of the whole study: Objective responses occurred in more than 15% of enrolled patients, and under 40% achieved disease control.

General findings and caveats noted by the study authors: The strongest predictors of response were reported to be early dynamic shifts in blood T cell clones along with a rise in serum interferon-beta following radiation. After treatment with radiotherapy and ipilimumab, TCR clones that originated in tumors expanded in peripheral blood.

The study tested focal radiation therapy combined with CTLA-4 blockade (ipilimumab) in patients with chemo-refractory metastatic non-small-cell lung cancer. This TCR was recovered from a human donor with non-small cell lung cancer who had stable disease on radiotherapy plus ipilimumab. The chain is encoded by TRBV5-4 joined to TRBJ1-6; TRBD1 could be the D gene, as 6 bases match. The material sequenced was peripheral blood, taken from a patient treated with radiotherapy plus ipilimumab. In nucleotides, the sequence is TGTGCCAGCAGCTTGGGGACCGGGACATCCCGTAAATATAATTCACCCCTCCACTTT. It specifies CASSLGTGTSRKYNSPLHF.